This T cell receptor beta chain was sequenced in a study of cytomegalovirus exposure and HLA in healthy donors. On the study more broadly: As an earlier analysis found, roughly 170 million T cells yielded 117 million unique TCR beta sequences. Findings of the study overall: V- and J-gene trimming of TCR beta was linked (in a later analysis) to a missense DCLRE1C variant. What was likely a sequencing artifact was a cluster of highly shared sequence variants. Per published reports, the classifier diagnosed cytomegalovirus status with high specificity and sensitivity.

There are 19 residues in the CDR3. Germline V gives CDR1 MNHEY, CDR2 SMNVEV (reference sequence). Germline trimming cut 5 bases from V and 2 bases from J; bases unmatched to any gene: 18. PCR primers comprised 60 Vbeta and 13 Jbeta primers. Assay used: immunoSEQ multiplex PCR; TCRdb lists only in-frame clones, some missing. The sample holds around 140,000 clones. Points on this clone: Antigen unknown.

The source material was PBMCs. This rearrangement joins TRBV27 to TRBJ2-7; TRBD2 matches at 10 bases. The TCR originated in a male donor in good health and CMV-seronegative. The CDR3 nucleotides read TGTGCCAGCAGTAGTAGGGTCCCTAGCGGGGGAGACCACCCCTACGAGCAGTACTTC. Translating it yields CASSSRVPSGGDHPYEQYF.